This is a list of T cell receptor beta chains from one sample in a study of blood T cell repertoires in COVID-19. TCRdb keeps only in-frame clones here, not all; method: immunoSEQ multiplex PCR. The table includes roughly 130,000 clones, about nine tenths detected once. The specimen was peripheral blood. The receptors here all came from a man in his forties with acute or convalescent COVID-19. Both conserved end residues are trimmed from each CDR3. Fields, in order: V gene, CDR3 protein.

TRBV5-6,ASSLGPGGADGYT
TRBV6-1,ASSEVGAPSPLH
TRBV6-1,ASSELAGGPDTQY
TRBV5-4,ASSTPGQGNYEQY
TRBV11-2,ASSLVGGGPYEQY
TRBV2,ASRQGVNTEAF
TRBV30,AWRSRGQGDQPQH
TRBV9,ASSQSGGANTGELF
TRBV4-3,ASSQGDRVQETQY
TRBV5-5,ASSTSGVVNEQF
TRBV6-5,ASSYSRQGTYEQY
TRBV5-1,ASSSLAGGRNEQY
TRBV3-1/TRBV3-2,ASSQPHVRRSGQEPWGQY
TRBV19,ASSGTGTGVFGYT